Below, one TCR beta chain is given with its context. No cognate antigen has been identified for it. One junction end does not reproduce the germline sequence, and a read error may be involved. This sample is drawn from a study of CD8+CD57+ T cells in acquired aplastic anemia (dated by TCRdb to 2016 to 2019). Regarding the research as a whole: Extracted DNA from sorted CD4+ and CD8+ cells averaged about 2.9 ug, ranging from roughly 0.19 to 27.4 ug. An average of approximately 10 million reads for CD4+ cells and 11 million to 12 million reads for CD8+ cells was obtained from healthy donor samples.

In this study, sorted CD4+ and CD8+ T cells from the blood of healthy subjects and of severe aplastic anemia patients had their TCR repertoires deep-sequenced. Ficoll-Paque density gradient centrifugation was used to isolate peripheral blood mononuclear cells. Before DNA extraction, CD4+ and CD8+ T cells were sorted by FACS or by magnetic beads. Profiling of TCR beta VDJ combinations and CDR3 sequences used genomic DNA as the template. An Illumina HiSeq 2000 was the platform used for TCR repertoire sequencing. As for the original processing: Repertoires were assessed using TRBV/TRBJ rearrangement plots, CDR3 size and DJ length profiles, and Simpson's diversity index. The most abundant DNA sequence in the deep sequencing data was taken as the immunodominant clone. CDR3 amino acid sequences were checked for sharing between subjects and were compared against published repertoires and the VDJdb database. TCRdb redid the processing of the public reads, applying fastp at Q25 and MiXCR, and retained in-frame beta chains. Each CDR3 protein gets just one entry, which takes the most common genes and DNA from the rows behind it. The V and J calls follow TCRdb's processing rather than the paper's. The sample table shows hundreds of thousands of distinct CDR3 sequences, and around 68% are seen once. Of the sample, 3.5% to 4.5% falls within the top ten clones.

From its cysteine to its phenylalanine, the CDR3 spans 13 amino acids. Just the 39-base CDR3 DNA is kept, in frame starting at base 1. From the germline V gene, CDR1 is SGHTA and CDR2 is FQGNSA. The full study reports these points: CD8+ Simpson's diversity did not differ significantly between patients and healthy controls (P=0.060). Although some 28 CD8+ CDR3 sequences were shared by patients and controls, these sequences appeared highly expressed in patients and within the immunodominant clones of patients.

The rearranged segments are TRBV7-2 and TRBJ2-5; D gene: possibly TRBD2, on 6 matching bases. The TCR sequence derives from a human donor in good health, serving as a control. Sequenced: sorted CD4+, CD8+, or CD8+CD57+ T cells (not recorded which) from PBMCs. The CDR3 in this case is CASTQAGQETEHF. The bases read TGTGCCAGCACCCAAGCGGGTCAAGAGACTGAGCACTTC.